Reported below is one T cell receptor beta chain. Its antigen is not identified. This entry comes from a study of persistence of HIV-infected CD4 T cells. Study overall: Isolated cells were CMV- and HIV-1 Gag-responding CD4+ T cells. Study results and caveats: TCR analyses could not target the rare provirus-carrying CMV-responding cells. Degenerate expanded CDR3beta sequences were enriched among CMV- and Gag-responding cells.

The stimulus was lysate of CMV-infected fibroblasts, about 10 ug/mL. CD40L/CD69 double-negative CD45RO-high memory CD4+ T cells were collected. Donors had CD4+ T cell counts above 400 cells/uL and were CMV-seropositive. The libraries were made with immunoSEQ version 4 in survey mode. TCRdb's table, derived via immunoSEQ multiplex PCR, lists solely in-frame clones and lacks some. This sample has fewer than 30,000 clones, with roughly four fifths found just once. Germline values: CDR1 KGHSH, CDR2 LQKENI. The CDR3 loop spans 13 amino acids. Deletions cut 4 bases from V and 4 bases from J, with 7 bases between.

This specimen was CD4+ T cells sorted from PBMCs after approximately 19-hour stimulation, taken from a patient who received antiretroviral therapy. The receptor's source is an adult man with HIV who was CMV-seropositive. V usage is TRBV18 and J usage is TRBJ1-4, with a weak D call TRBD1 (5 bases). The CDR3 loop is CASSQGFNEKLFF. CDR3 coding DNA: TGTGCCAGCTCACAGGGGTTTAATGAAAAACTGTTTTTT. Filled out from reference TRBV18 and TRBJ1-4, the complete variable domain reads NAGVMQNPRHLVRRRGQEARLRCSPMKGHSHVYWYRQLPEEGLKFMVYLQKENIIDESGMPKERFSAEFPKEGPSILRIQQVVRGDSAAYFCASSQGFNEKLFFGSGTQLSVL.